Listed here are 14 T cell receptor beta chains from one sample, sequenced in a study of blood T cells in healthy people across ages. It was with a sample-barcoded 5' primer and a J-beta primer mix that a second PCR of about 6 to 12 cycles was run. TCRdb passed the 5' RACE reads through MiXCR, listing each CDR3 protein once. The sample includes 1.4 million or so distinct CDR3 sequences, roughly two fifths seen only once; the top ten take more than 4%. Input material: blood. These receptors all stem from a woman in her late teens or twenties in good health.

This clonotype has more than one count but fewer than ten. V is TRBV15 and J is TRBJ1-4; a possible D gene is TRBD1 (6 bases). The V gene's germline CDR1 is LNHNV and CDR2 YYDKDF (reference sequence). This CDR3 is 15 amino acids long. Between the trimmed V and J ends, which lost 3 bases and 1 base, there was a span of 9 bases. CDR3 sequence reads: CATSSWDITNEKLFF. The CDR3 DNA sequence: TGTGCCACCAGCAGCTGGGACATAACTAATGAAAAACTGTTTTTT. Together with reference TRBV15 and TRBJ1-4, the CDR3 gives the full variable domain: DAMVIQNPRYQVTQFGKPVTLSCSQTLNHNVMYWYQQKSSQAPKLLFHYYDKDFNNEADTPDNFQSRRPNTSFCFLDIRSPGLGDTAMYLCATSSWDITNEKLFFGSGTQLSVL.

The CDR3 loop reads CSATDGNSNQPQHF. The CDR3 DNA is TGCAGTGCTACGGACGGTAATAGCAATCAGCCCCAGCATTTT. V and J are TRBV20-1 and TRBJ1-5, with no clear D. The CDR3 is 14 amino acids. The V gene's germline CDR1 is DFQATT and CDR2 SNEGSKA (reference sequence). Trimming stripped 4 bases from V and 0 bases from J, with 10 bases between.

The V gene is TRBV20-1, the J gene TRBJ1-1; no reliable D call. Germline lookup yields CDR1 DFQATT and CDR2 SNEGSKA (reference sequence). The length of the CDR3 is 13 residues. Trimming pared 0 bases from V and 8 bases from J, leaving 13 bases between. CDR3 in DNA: TGCAGTGCTAGAGACCTGTATAGTCGAGAAGCTTTCTTT. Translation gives CSARDLYSREAFF.

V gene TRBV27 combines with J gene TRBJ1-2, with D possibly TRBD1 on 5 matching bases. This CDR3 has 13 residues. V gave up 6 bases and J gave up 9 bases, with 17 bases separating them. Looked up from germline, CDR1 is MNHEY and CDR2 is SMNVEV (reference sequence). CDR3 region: CASRDGTEVSYTF. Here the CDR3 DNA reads TGTGCCAGCAGGGACGGGACTGAGGTTAGCTACACCTTC.

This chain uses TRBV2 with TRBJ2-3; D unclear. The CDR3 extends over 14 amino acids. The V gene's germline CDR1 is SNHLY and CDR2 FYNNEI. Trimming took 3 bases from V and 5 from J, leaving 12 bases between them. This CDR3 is CASSDLLVQDTQYF. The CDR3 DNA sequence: TGTGCCAGCAGTGATTTGCTAGTTCAAGATACGCAGTATTTT.

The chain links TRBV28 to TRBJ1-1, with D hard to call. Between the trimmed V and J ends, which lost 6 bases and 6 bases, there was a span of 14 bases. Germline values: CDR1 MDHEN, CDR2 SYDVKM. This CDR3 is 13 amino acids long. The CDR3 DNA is TGTGCCAGCAGGCGGCCTCGTAAGCCTGAAGCTTTCTTT. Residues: CASRRPRKPEAFF. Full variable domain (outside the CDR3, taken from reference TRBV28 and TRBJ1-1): DVKVTQSSRYLVKRTGEKVFLECVQDMDHENMFWYRQDPGLGLRLIYFSYDVKMKEKGDIPEGYSVSREKKERFSLILESASTNQTSMYLCASRRPRKPEAFFGQGTRLTVV.

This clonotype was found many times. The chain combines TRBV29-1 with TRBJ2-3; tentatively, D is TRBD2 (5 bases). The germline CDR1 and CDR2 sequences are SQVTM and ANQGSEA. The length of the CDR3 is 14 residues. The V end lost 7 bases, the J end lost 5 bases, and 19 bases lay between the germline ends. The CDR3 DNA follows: TGCAGCGCGTCACTAGGCGCGGAGGTAGATACGCAGTATTTT. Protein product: CSASLGAEVDTQYF.

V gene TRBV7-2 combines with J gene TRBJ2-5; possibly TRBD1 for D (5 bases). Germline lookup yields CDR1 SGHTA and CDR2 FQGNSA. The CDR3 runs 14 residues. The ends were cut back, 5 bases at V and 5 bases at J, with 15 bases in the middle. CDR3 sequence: CASSRRGFGETQYF. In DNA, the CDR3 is TGTGCCAGCAGCAGAAGGGGATTCGGGGAGACCCAGTACTTC.

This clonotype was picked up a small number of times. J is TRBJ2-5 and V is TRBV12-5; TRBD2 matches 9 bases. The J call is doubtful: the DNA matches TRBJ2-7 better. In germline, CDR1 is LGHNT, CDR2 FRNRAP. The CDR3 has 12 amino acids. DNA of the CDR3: TGTGCTAGTGGGACTAGCGGACACGAGCAGTACTTC. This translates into CASGTSGHEQYF.

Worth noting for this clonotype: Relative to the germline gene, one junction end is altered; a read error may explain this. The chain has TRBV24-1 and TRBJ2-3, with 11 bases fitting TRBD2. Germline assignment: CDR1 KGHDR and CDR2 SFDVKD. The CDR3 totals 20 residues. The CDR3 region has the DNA TGTGCCACCAGTGATCCACTCGCTCCCATAGCGGGAGGGCACACAGGTACGCAGTATTTT. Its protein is CATSDPLAPIAGGHTGTQYF.

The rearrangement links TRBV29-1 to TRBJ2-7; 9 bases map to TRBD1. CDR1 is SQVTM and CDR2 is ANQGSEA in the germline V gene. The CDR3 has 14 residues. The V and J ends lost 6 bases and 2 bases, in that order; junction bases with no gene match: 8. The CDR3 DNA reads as TGCAGCGTCGGAACAGGGGGCTCGACCTACGAGCAGTACTTC. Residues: CSVGTGGSTYEQYF.

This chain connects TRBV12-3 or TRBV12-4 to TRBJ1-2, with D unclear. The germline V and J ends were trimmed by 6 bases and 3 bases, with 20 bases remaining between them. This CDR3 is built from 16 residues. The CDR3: CASSLSSAPAYYGYTF. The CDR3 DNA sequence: TGTGCCAGCAGCCTTTCCTCAGCTCCGGCTTACTATGGCTACACCTTC.

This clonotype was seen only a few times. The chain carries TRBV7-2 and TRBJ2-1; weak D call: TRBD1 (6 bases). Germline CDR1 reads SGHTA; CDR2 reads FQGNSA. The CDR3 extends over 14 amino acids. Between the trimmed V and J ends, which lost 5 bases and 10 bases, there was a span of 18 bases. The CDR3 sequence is CASSIQGPALEQFF. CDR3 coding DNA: TGTGCCAGCAGCATACAGGGTCCTGCGTTGGAGCAGTTCTTC.

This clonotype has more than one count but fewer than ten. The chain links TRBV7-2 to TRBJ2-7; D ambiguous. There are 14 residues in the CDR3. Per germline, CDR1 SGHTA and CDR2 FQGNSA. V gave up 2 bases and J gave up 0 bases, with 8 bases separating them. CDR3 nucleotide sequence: TGTGCCAGCAGCTTAAATGGGTTCTCCTACGAGCAGTACTTC. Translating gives CASSLNGFSYEQYF.